This TCR beta chain originates from a study of PD-1 blockade in classical Hodgkin lymphoma. The CDR3 is 17 amino acids. V was clipped by 5 bases and J by 5 bases, with 21 bases between them. CDR1 and CDR2 from the germline V gene are SGHTA and FQGNSA. Only a few counts were recorded for this clone. Sequencing was performed with immunoSEQ multiplex PCR; in TCRdb, only in-frame clones are kept and a portion is missing. The sample consists of 6,000 to 7,000 clones, over 45% of them appearing once. Described time point: cycle 4 day 1 (C4D1), after more than 5 weeks of nivolumab. With no exception, relapse followed autologous stem cell transplantation in all patients, and brentuximab vedotin exposure varied. Negative selection with magnets was how CD8+ T cells were isolated from the thawed PBMCs.

This material consisted of CD8+ T cells from blood, taken before the fourth cycle of nivolumab. The chain has TRBV7-2 and TRBJ2-2, with D maybe TRBD2 (5 bases). The clonotype originates from a human donor with classical Hodgkin lymphoma. CDR3 in amino acids: CASSLQMSGFGTGELFF. The CDR3 DNA follows: TGTGCCAGCAGCCTCCAGATGTCGGGGTTCGGAACCGGGGAGCTGTTTTTT. The variable domain in full, with the rest retrieved from reference TRBV7-2 and TRBJ2-2, is GAGVSQSPSNKVTEKGKDVELRCDPISGHTALYWYRQSLGQGLEFLIYFQGNSAPDKSGLPSDRFSAERTGGSVSTLTIQRTQQEDSAVYLCASSLQMSGFGTGELFFGEGSRLTVL.